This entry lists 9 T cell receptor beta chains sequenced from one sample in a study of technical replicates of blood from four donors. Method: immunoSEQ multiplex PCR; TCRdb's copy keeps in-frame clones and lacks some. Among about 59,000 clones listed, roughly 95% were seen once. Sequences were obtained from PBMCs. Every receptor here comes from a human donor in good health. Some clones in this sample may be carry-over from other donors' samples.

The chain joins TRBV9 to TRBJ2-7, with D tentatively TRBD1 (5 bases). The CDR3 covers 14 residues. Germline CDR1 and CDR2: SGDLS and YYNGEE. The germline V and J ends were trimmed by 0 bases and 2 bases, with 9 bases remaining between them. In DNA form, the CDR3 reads TGTGCCAGCAGCGTAGGGCTAGGGGCCTACGAGCAGTACTTC. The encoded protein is CASSVGLGAYEQYF.

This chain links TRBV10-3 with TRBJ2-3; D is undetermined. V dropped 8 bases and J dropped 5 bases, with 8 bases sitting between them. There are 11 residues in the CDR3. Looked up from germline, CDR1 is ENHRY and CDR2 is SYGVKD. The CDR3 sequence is CAIGRRDTQYF. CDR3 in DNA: TGTGCCATCGGTAGGAGAGATACGCAGTATTTT.

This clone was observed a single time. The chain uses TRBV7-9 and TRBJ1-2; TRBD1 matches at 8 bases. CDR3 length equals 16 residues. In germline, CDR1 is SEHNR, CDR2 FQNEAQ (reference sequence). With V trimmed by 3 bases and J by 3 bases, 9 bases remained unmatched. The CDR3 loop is CASSFPRTGFDYGYTF. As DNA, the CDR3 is TGTGCCAGCAGCTTCCCCCGGACAGGGTTCGACTATGGCTACACCTTC.

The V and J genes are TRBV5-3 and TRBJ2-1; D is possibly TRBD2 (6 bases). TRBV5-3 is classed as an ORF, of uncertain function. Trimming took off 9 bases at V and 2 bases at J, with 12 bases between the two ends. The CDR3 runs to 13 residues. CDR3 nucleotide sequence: TGTGCCACGGAGGGTAGCGCCTACAATGAGCAGTTCTTC. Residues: CATEGSAYNEQFF.

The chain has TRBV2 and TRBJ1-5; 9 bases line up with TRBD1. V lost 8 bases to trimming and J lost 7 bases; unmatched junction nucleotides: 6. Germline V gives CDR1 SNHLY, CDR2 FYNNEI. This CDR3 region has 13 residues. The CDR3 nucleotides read TGTGCCAGCTGTCCGGACAGGGGACAGCCCCAGCATTTT. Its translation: CASCPDRGQPQHF.

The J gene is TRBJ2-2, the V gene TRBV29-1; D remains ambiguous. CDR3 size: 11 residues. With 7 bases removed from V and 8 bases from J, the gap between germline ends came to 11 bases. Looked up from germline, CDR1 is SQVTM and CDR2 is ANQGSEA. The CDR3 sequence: CSARLVGELFF. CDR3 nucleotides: TGCAGCGCCAGACTCGTTGGGGAGCTGTTTTTT.

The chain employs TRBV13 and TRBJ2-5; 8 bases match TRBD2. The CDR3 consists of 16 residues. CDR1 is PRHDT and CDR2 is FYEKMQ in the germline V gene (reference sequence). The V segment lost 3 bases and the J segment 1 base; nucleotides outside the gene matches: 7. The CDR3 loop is CASSFIAGNFQETQYF. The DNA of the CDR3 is TGTGCCAGCAGCTTTATAGCGGGGAACTTCCAAGAGACCCAGTACTTC.

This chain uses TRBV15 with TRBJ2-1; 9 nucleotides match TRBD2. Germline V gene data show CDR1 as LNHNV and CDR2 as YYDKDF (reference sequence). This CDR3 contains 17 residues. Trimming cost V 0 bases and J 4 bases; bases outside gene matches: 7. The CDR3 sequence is CATSRDNAGGPYNEQFF. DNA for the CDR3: TGTGCCACCAGCAGAGATAATGCGGGAGGGCCGTACAATGAGCAGTTCTTC.

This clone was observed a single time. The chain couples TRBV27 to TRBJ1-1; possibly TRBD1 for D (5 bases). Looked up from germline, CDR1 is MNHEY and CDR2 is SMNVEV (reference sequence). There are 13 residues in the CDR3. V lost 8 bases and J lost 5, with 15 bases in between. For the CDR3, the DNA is TGTGCCAGCCGACCGCGGGGGGTGACTGAAGCTTTCTTT. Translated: CASRPRGVTEAFF.